This entry lists 32 T cell receptor beta chains sequenced from one sample in a study of CD8+ T cells in alopecia areata. Reverse transcribed after extraction, RNA yielded cDNA as the sequencing template. The protocol was immunoSEQ multiplex PCR, while the TCRdb copy is restricted to in-frame clones and leaves out a portion. Observed in the sample are around 110,000 clones, none of them singletons. The sequencing input was lesional skin. The receptors stem from a C3H/HeJ mouse with alopecia areata. For the strain, the MHC haplotype given is H2-k.

This clone was found a few times. Gene names are mouse gene names. The read comes to an end 4 residues before the CDR3 does, leaving the germline J gene to fill in the end. The chain carries TRBV13-3 and TRBJ1-1, with D hard to call. V shed 5 bases and J shed 0 bases, with 5 bases lying between them. This CDR3 contains 12 residues. Germline loops: CDR1 NNHDY, CDR2 SYVADS. This CDR3 reads CASSLSNTEVFF. CDR3 DNA, as far as it was read: TGTGCCAGCAGCCTGTCAAACACA.

This clone was observed a few times. The gene names given are mouse names. Read data end 4 residues before the CDR3 end; the end is taken from the germline J gene. The V gene is TRBV19, the J gene TRBJ2-5, with D possibly TRBD1 on 6 matching bases. The germline CDR1 and CDR2 sequences are FNHDT and SITEND (reference sequence). The CDR3 is made up of 14 amino acids. The covered CDR3 bases are TGTGCCAGCAGTTCAGGGGAAGCCGGAGAC. Its protein product is CASSSGEAGD. The CDR3 in its entirety is CASSSGEAGDTQYF.

At least ten counts were recorded for this clone. TCRdb's protein and the translated DNA diverge at residue 13; the protein reported here is the translation of the DNA. These gene names are mouse names. The read stops 3 residues short of the end of the CDR3; the missing end is completed from the germline J gene. The rearrangement joins TRBV13-3 to TRBJ1-3; D possibly corresponds to TRBD1 (6 bases). The CDR3 covers 16 residues. V was clipped by 1 base and J by 0 bases, with 11 bases between them. Germline CDR1 is NNHDY and CDR2 is SYVADS. CDR3 DNA, as far as it was read: TGTGCCAGCAGTGATCCGGGACAAAATTCTGGAAATACG. Translation: CASSDPGQNSGNT. The complete CDR3 reads CASSDPGQNSGNTLYF.

About this clone: Any gene name here is a mouse gene name. Read coverage stops 4 residues before the CDR3 terminus; the germline J gene supplies the remainder. V gene TRBV1 combines with J gene TRBJ2-2; TRBD1 aligns across 11 bases. The CDR3 totals 16 residues. V lost 3 bases to trimming and J lost 5 bases; unmatched junction nucleotides: 5. In germline, CDR1 is NSQYPW, CDR2 LRSPGD (reference sequence). CDR3 DNA, as far as it was read: TGCACCTGCAGTGCCTGGGACAGGGGGTTTACCGGG. Translating gives CTCSAWDRGFTG. The CDR3 in its entirety is CTCSAWDRGFTGQLYF.

On this clone itself: The gene names given are mouse names. The CDR3 end is not reached by the read, which stops 4 residues before it; the germline J gene fills it in. This chain connects TRBV13-3 to TRBJ2-3, with TRBD2 matching over 8 bases. CDR1 is NNHDY, CDR2 SYVADS, per germline. Trimming removed 2 bases from V and 0 bases from J; junction bases left unmatched: 5. The CDR3 is 16 amino acids. Partial CDR3 DNA: TGTGCCAGCAGTGAAAAACTGGGGGCTAGTGCAGAA. Protein: CASSEKLGASAE. The full CDR3 protein reads CASSEKLGASAETLYF.

There are many counts of this clone. Mouse germline and gene names are used. The missing CDR3 end, 4 residues past where the read stops, is filled in from the germline J gene. The genes are TRBV13-3 and TRBJ1-2; a possible D gene is TRBD1 (5 bases). The V end lost 3 bases, the J end lost 1 base, and 10 bases lay between the germline ends. Germline V gene data show CDR1 as NNHDY and CDR2 as SYVADS. The CDR3 spans 14 residues. The CDR3 here is CASSGDDRNSDYTF. The sequenced part of the CDR3 DNA is TGTGCCAGCAGTGGAGACGACAGAAACTCC.

As for this clone: Here the gene names and germline are mouse. The CDR3 reads CTCSAEAGSGNTEVFF. CDR3 DNA (partial): TGCACCTGCAGTGCAGAGGCAGGGAGCGGGAACACA. V usage is TRBV1 and J usage is TRBJ1-1; a possible D gene is TRBD1 (5 bases). The read terminates 4 residues ahead of where the CDR3 ends, so the germline J gene completes it. The length of the CDR3 is 16 residues. Trimming removed 0 bases from V and 1 base from J, with 12 bases in between. Germline CDR1 reads NSQYPW; CDR2 reads LRSPGD (reference sequence). The whole variable domain, remainder taken from reference TRBV1 and TRBJ1-1, is VTLLEQNPRWRLVPRGQAVNLRCILKNSQYPWMSWYQQDLQKQLQWLFTLRSPGDKEVKSLPGADYLATRVTDTELRLQVANMSQGRTLYCTCSAEAGSGNTEVFFGKGTRLTVV.

This clone was observed a few times. Genes here carry mouse names. Read coverage stops 4 residues before the CDR3 terminus; the germline J gene supplies the remainder. V is TRBV17 and J is TRBJ2-7; D may be TRBD1 (5 bases). This CDR3 region has 14 residues. V was pared by 0 bases and J by 3 bases, with 9 bases between. The germline CDR1 and CDR2 sequences are MNHDT and YYDKIL. CDR3 sequence: CASSRDGQIYEQYF. Partial CDR3 DNA: TGTGCTAGCAGTAGAGATGGACAAATCTAT.

Remarks on this clone: The listed genes are named as in mouse. The read is 4 residues too short to cover the CDR3 end, so that end is filled in from the germline J gene. This chain links TRBV13-3 with TRBJ1-1; D perhaps matches TRBD1 (6 bases). This CDR3 is built from 14 residues. The V end was cut by 3 bases, the J end by 3 bases, with 12 bases between. The V gene's germline CDR1 is NNHDY and CDR2 SYVADS. The sequenced CDR3 bases are TGTGCCAGCAGTGGGGGGGGGCTGTACACA. Translating it yields CASSGGGLYT. The full CDR3 sequence reads CASSGGGLYTEVFF.

A remark on this clone: Gene names follow the mouse nomenclature. The CDR3 is cut off 4 residues early in the read; its end comes from the germline J gene. The chain carries TRBV19 and TRBJ2-3; D might be TRBD2 (6 bases). This CDR3 spans 13 amino acids. Per the germline V gene, CDR1 is FNHDT and CDR2 is SITEND (reference sequence). The V end lost 7 bases, the J end lost 0 bases, and 9 bases lay between the germline ends. The part of the CDR3 DNA that was read is TGTGCCAGCGGGGGGACTAGTGCAGAA. This translates into CASGGTSAE. The entire CDR3 protein reads CASGGTSAETLYF.

Details on this clone: The genes and germline here are from mouse. The read terminates 4 residues before the CDR3 end, so the remaining end is supplied by the germline J gene. This sequence joins TRBV1 and TRBJ2-2, with 9 nucleotides matching TRBD1. V lost 0 bases, J lost 4 bases, and 6 bases stayed unmatched. The CDR3 contains 17 residues. CDR1 and CDR2 (germline): NSQYPW, LRSPGD (reference sequence). CDR3 region: CTCSADSGQGSTGQLYF. The sequenced CDR3 bases are TGCACCTGCAGTGCAGATTCGGGACAGGGCTCCACCGGG.

This clone has just a few counts. The gene symbols are mouse symbols. The CDR3 bases that were read are TGTGCCAGCAGTGATCCGGCTGGGGTGAACACCGGG. Its translation: CASSDPAGVNTG. The whole CDR3 is CASSDPAGVNTGQLYF. V usage is TRBV13-3 and J usage is TRBJ2-2; D perhaps matches TRBD2 (6 bases). The read terminates 4 residues before the CDR3 end, so the remaining end is supplied by the germline J gene. V lost 1 base and J 2 bases, leaving 12 bases between the germline ends. Germline CDR1 reads NNHDY; CDR2 reads SYVADS. The CDR3 runs 16 residues.

To note about this clone: Genes here carry mouse names. Sequencing ends 4 residues short of the CDR3 end; the germline J gene provides the rest. The chain combines TRBV19 with TRBJ2-1; 7 bases agree with TRBD2. Germline CDR1 FNHDT, CDR2 SITEND (reference sequence). Trimming took 2 bases from V and 3 from J; bases not matched to a gene: 2. This CDR3 contains 14 residues. The DNA read from the CDR3 is TGTGCCAGCAGTATTCGGACTGGCTATGCT. As protein: CASSIRTGYA. The whole CDR3 reads CASSIRTGYAEQFF.

This clone was counted ten times or more. Gene and germline names: mouse. Coverage ceases 4 residues before the CDR3 finishes, and the germline J gene fills in the end. The J gene is TRBJ1-1, the V gene TRBV13-3; TRBD1 matches at 8 bases. The V gene end was trimmed by 4 bases and the J gene end by 4 bases; junction bases not matched to a gene: 3. CDR3 length: 13 residues. CDR1 and CDR2 (germline): NNHDY, SYVADS. CDR3 DNA, as far as it was read: TGTGCCAGCAGTCCAGGGGGCTTCACA. Translated: CASSPGGFT. The complete CDR3 reads CASSPGGFTEVFF.

This clone appeared many times. TCRdb gives a protein that differs at residue 11 from what the DNA encodes, so the protein here is translated from the DNA. Gene names are the mouse ones. The CDR3 loop reads CASRQGMAGNTLYF. The CDR3 bases that were read are TGTGCCAGCAGACAGGGGATGGCTGGAAATACG. The rearrangement links TRBV13-3 to TRBJ1-3; 7 bases line up with TRBD1. The DNA ends 3 residues before the CDR3 does, and the rest of the CDR3 is filled in from the germline J gene. The V gene's germline CDR1 is NNHDY and CDR2 SYVADS. The CDR3 length is 14 residues. Losses at the gene ends were 5 bases for V and 2 bases for J; bases not matched to a gene: 4.

In the case of this clone: Genes here carry mouse names. The read falls 4 residues short of the CDR3 end, and the missing part is taken from the germline J gene. The V call is TRBV13-2, the J call TRBJ2-7, with 8 nucleotides matching TRBD1. CDR1 is NNHNN and CDR2 is SYGAGS in the germline V gene (reference sequence). The CDR3 loop spans 15 amino acids. The CDR3 sequence is CASGDPGTGQYEQYF. Partial CDR3 DNA: TGTGCCAGCGGTGACCCCGGGACAGGTCAATAT.

This clone turned up a few times. Gene and germline names: mouse. The CDR3 extends 4 residues past the end of the read, so its final part is completed from the germline J gene. The chain combines TRBV13-3 with TRBJ2-2; 8 bases are shared with TRBD1. Germline loops: CDR1 NNHDY, CDR2 SYVADS. Unmatched junction bases numbered 5, after V lost 2 bases and J lost 5 bases. The CDR3 has 15 residues. Incomplete CDR3 DNA: TGTGCCAGCAGTGACAGGGGGCCTCTGACCGGG. Amino acid sequence: CASSDRGPLTG. The full-length CDR3 reads as CASSDRGPLTGQLYF.

This clone was seen a handful of times. Germline and genes here are mouse. The CDR3 extends 4 residues past the end of the read, so its final part is completed from the germline J gene. J is TRBJ2-5 and V is TRBV13-2, with 7 bases aligning to TRBD1. V lost 3 bases and J lost 1; bases outside the gene matches: 5. There are 15 residues in the CDR3. Germline CDR1 NNHNN, CDR2 SYGAGS (reference sequence). CDR3 region: CASGGTGTDQDTQYF. The CDR3 bases that were read are TGTGCCAGCGGTGGTACCGGGACAGACCAAGAC.

A remark on this clone: At residue 12, TCRdb's protein disagrees with the DNA translation; the protein shown here derives from the DNA. Here the gene names and germline are mouse. The read terminates 3 residues ahead of where the CDR3 ends, so the germline J gene completes it. The chain employs TRBV1 and TRBJ1-6, with a tentative D call TRBD1 (5 bases). TRBJ1-6 is known as an ORF, though its function is uncertain. The CDR3 runs to 15 residues. With 3 bases removed from V and 7 bases from J, the gap between germline ends came to 13 bases. Germline V gives CDR1 NSQYPW, CDR2 LRSPGD (reference sequence). The covered CDR3 bases are TGCACCTGCAGTGCCAGTTGGGGGGAGAATTCGCCC. Its protein is CTCSASWGENSP. The full-length CDR3 reads as CTCSASWGENSPLYF.

This clone was detected only a few times. These gene names are mouse names. The CDR3 extends 4 residues past the end of the read, so its final part is completed from the germline J gene. V is TRBV1 and J is TRBJ2-1, with TRBD2 matching over 12 bases. CDR3 length: 14 residues. Germline loops: CDR1 NSQYPW, CDR2 LRSPGD (reference sequence). The CDR3 sequence: CTCSAGLGGTEQFF. The sequenced CDR3 bases are TGCACCTGCAGTGCGGGACTGGGGGGTACT.

This clone showed up just a few times. Gene names follow the mouse nomenclature. This CDR3 is CANRGRNTEVFF. The sequenced part of the CDR3 DNA is TGTGCCAACAGGGGGCGGAACACA. The chain has TRBV13-2 and TRBJ1-1, with 9 bases fitting TRBD1. The CDR3 goes on 4 residues after the read ends, and that part is filled in from the germline J gene. The junction had 1 base not matched to a gene; V was cut back by 9 bases and J by 1 base. The CDR3 runs 12 residues. The V gene's germline CDR1 is NNHNN and CDR2 SYGAGS (reference sequence).

As to this clone: Genes and germline are mouse. The read halts 4 residues ahead of the CDR3 end, with the missing end drawn from the germline J gene. The chain couples TRBV13-1 to TRBJ2-7; 10 bases line up with TRBD1. The trim removed 5 bases at V and 1 base at J, leaving 3 bases unmatched. This CDR3 spans 14 amino acids. Germline V gene lookup returns CDR1 NSHNY and CDR2 SYGAGN. CDR3 DNA, as far as it was read: TGTGCCAGCAGGGGGGGACAGGGGTCCTAT. This gives the protein CASRGGQGSY. The entire CDR3 reads CASRGGQGSYEQYF.

In its sample, this clone was seen many times. The genes and germline here are from mouse. The CDR3 protein is CASSEGDRGGERLFF. The part of the CDR3 DNA that was read is TGTGCCAGCAGTGAAGGGGACAGGGGAGGCGAA. The chain has TRBV13-3 and TRBJ1-4; 10 bases fit TRBD1. Read sequence stops 4 residues before the CDR3 end, and the germline J gene provides the missing end. The CDR3 is made up of 15 amino acids. Germline V lookup: CDR1 NNHDY, CDR2 SYVADS.

This clone was found a few times. Here the gene names and germline are mouse. The read ends 4 residues early relative to the CDR3; the germline J gene fills the gap. V gene TRBV1 combines with J gene TRBJ2-2, with 10 bases that match TRBD2. Unmatched junction bases numbered 6, after V lost 3 bases and J lost 2 bases. The CDR3 runs 17 residues. Germline assignment: CDR1 NSQYPW and CDR2 LRSPGD (reference sequence). CDR3 region: CTCSAPDWGANTGQLYF. The CDR3 DNA, read in part, is TGCACCTGCAGTGCCCCCGACTGGGGGGCGAACACCGGG.

A note on this clone: Gene names are the mouse ones. The CDR3 extends 4 residues past the end of the read, so its final part is completed from the germline J gene. V and J are TRBV13-1 and TRBJ1-4; TRBD1 matches 10 bases. The CDR3 sequence is 15 residues long. V lost 3 bases, J lost 4 bases, and 3 bases stayed unmatched. CDR1 is NSHNY, CDR2 SYGAGN, per germline. The covered CDR3 bases are TGTGCCAGCAGTGGGGACAGGGGAGACAACGAA. Amino acid sequence: CASSGDRGDNE. The whole CDR3 region reads CASSGDRGDNERLFF. Filled out from reference TRBV13-1 and TRBJ1-4, the complete variable domain reads EAAVTQSPRNKVTVTGGNVTLSCRQTNSHNYMYWYRQDTGHGLRLIHYSYGAGNLRIGDVPDGYKATRTTQEDFFLLLELASPSQTSLYFCASSGDRGDNERLFFGHGTKLSVL.

Remarks on this clone: Mouse names are used for the genes. From the germline J gene comes the end of the CDR3, since the read stops 4 residues before it. J is TRBJ2-7 and V is TRBV1; no definite D call. The V gene lost 1 base and the J gene lost 0 bases, with 10 bases spanning the gap. Germline CDR1 NSQYPW, CDR2 LRSPGD (reference sequence). This CDR3 region has 15 residues. CDR3 amino acids: CTCSAAAPSSYEQYF. Incomplete CDR3 DNA: TGCACCTGCAGTGCAGCCGCCCCCAGCTCCTAT.

This clone was seen only a few times. Mouse names are used for the genes. The read falls 4 residues short of the CDR3 end, and the missing part is taken from the germline J gene. V and J are TRBV13-2 and TRBJ1-1; maybe TRBD1 (5 bases). The CDR3 runs to 14 residues. Germline V gene sequence: CDR1 NNHNN, CDR2 SYGAGS (reference sequence). V dropped 0 bases and J dropped 3 bases, with 9 bases sitting between them. CDR3 residues: CASGDGREDTEVFF. The sequenced part of the CDR3 DNA is TGTGCCAGCGGTGATGGCAGGGAGGACACA.

In the case of this clone: Genes here carry mouse names. The CDR3 end falls 4 residues outside the read, so it is completed with the germline J gene. This rearrangement joins TRBV1 to TRBJ1-2; D is possibly TRBD1 (6 bases). The CDR3 loop spans 15 amino acids. In germline, CDR1 is NSQYPW, CDR2 LRSPGD (reference sequence). Trimming pared 3 bases from V and 0 bases from J, leaving 11 bases between. The CDR3 DNA, read in part, is TGCACCTGCAGTGCTAACAGGGCTTCAAACTCC. Its translation: CTCSANRASNS. The complete CDR3 sequence is CTCSANRASNSDYTF.

Only a few counts were recorded for this clone. Gene names and germline refer to mouse. Coverage ceases 4 residues before the CDR3 finishes, and the germline J gene fills in the end. The chain is built from TRBV19 and TRBJ2-7, with 7 nucleotides matching TRBD1. The CDR3 covers 13 residues. V gave up 3 bases and J gave up 3 bases; unmatched junction bases: 3. Germline-derived CDR1 and CDR2 are FNHDT and SITEND (reference sequence). The CDR3 loop reads CASSRTGLYEQYF. The sequenced part of the CDR3 DNA is TGTGCCAGCAGTAGGACAGGCCTCTAT.

In its sample, this clone was seen a few times. Gene names follow the mouse nomenclature. The read comes to an end 4 residues before the CDR3 does, leaving the germline J gene to fill in the end. Within the sample, other DNA sequences also encode this same CDR3. This chain connects TRBV1 to TRBJ2-2; 9 nucleotides align to TRBD1. Trimming cost V 2 bases and J 0 bases; bases outside gene matches: 1. Germline CDR1 reads NSQYPW; CDR2 reads LRSPGD (reference sequence). This CDR3 is 16 amino acids long. The part of the CDR3 DNA that was read is TGCACCTGCAGTGCAACAGGGGGCCCAAACACCGGG. Translation: CTCSATGGPNTG. The entire CDR3 protein is CTCSATGGPNTGQLYF.

This clone turned up a few times. The database protein in TCRdb disagrees with the DNA translation at residue 12; the sequence shown here was translated from the DNA. Genes and germline come from the mouse. The read terminates 3 residues ahead of where the CDR3 ends, so the germline J gene completes it. The V and J genes are TRBV13-3 and TRBJ1-6; 9 positions agree with TRBD1. TRBJ1-6 is annotated as an ORF whose role is uncertain. The ends lost 5 bases at V and 2 bases at J; junction bases unmatched: 2. The CDR3 is 15 amino acids. Germline CDR1 reads NNHDY; CDR2 reads SYVADS. The covered CDR3 bases are TGTGCCAGCAGCCGGGACAGGGCCTATAATTCGCCC. Amino acids: CASSRDRAYNSP. The complete CDR3 sequence is CASSRDRAYNSPLYF.

This clone was counted at least ten times. Mouse gene names and germline throughout. Sequencing ends 4 residues short of the CDR3 end; the germline J gene provides the rest. This sample includes further DNA sequences coding for the same CDR3. The chain is built from TRBV17 and TRBJ2-2; a possible D gene is TRBD1 (6 bases). This CDR3 is built from 13 residues. The V and J ends lost 2 bases and 5 bases respectively, with 6 bases between them. Germline lookup yields CDR1 MNHDT and CDR2 YYDKIL. The covered CDR3 bases are TGTGCTAGCAGTAGACAGGGGACCGGG. Protein product: CASSRQGTG. The CDR3 in full is CASSRQGTGQLYF.